This passage covers 27 T cell receptor beta chains from one sample sequenced in a study of blood T cells in healthy people across ages. A J-beta primer mix and a sample-barcoded 5' primer were used in a second PCR of roughly 7 to 12 cycles. In TCRdb, the 5' RACE reads were re-called with MiXCR into one record per CDR3 protein. Of about 1 million distinct CDR3 sequences in the sample, less than 50% are singletons; the top ten hold 18%. The sequencing input was blood. Every receptor here comes from a woman in her fifties or sixties in good health.

The rearrangement uses TRBV28 and TRBJ2-5; the match to TRBD2 covers 13 bases. Trimming took 5 bases from V and 11 from J; bases not matched to a gene: 14. The CDR3 sequence is 16 residues long. Germline V gives CDR1 MDHEN, CDR2 SYDVKM. For the CDR3, the DNA is TGTGCCAGCAGTCCATGGACTAGCGGGAGTGCTAATGAGCAGTACTTC. It specifies CASSPWTSGSANEQYF.

This rearrangement joins TRBV28 to TRBJ2-5, with D possibly TRBD1 on 6 matching bases. This CDR3 region has 13 residues. Germline CDR1 reads MDHEN; CDR2 reads SYDVKM. Trimming cost V 6 bases and J 5 bases, with 13 bases left between them. The CDR3 sequence: CASRAGVVETQYF. The CDR3 DNA reads TGTGCCAGCAGGGCAGGGGTCGTGGAGACCCAGTACTTC.

The chain uses TRBV5-1 and TRBJ1-4; TRBD1 is a possible D gene (5 bases). CDR3 size: 15 residues. Germline values: CDR1 SGHRS, CDR2 YFSETQ. With 1 base removed from V and 8 bases from J, the gap between germline ends came to 15 bases. The CDR3 DNA is TGCGCCAGCAGCTTGAACGGGGCGCTACCGGAAAAACTGTTTTTT. It codes for CASSLNGALPEKLFF.

The genes are TRBV12-3 or TRBV12-4 and TRBJ2-7; no firm D call. The CDR3 is made up of 14 amino acids. V lost 4 bases to trimming and J lost 2 bases, with 12 bases between them. The DNA of the CDR3 is TGTGCCAGCAGTTCACTACTGGAACCCTACGAGCAGTACTTC. Amino acid sequence: CASSSLLEPYEQYF.

The V call is TRBV6-6, the J call TRBJ2-6; D remains unclear. The CDR3 is made up of 16 amino acids. Trimming took 0 bases from V and 4 from J, leaving 10 bases between them. From germline, CDR1 is MNHNY and CDR2 SVGAGI (reference sequence). The CDR3: CASSYSVGFGANVLTF. CDR3 DNA sequence: TGTGCCAGCAGTTACTCGGTCGGGTTCGGGGCCAACGTCCTGACTTTC.

This clonotype was observed a handful of times. The rearrangement joins TRBV10-3 to TRBJ2-5; D unclear. The CDR3 consists of 14 residues. Germline V lookup: CDR1 ENHRY, CDR2 SYGVKD. V was clipped by 4 bases and J by 4 bases, with 13 bases between them. Written as DNA, the CDR3 is TGTGCCATCAGTGCCGGGTTGAGCGCAGAGACCCAGTACTTC. Its protein product is CAISAGLSAETQYF.

The rearrangement joins TRBV28 to TRBJ2-7; 7 positions match TRBD1. The V gene's germline CDR1 is MDHEN and CDR2 SYDVKM. Trimming at V came to 5 bases and at J to 0 bases, leaving 19 bases not matched to a gene. The CDR3 covers 19 residues. The CDR3 loop reads CASSLYKMAGTAYSYEQYF. Here the CDR3 DNA reads TGTGCCAGCAGTCTATATAAGATGGCCGGGACAGCGTACTCCTACGAGCAGTACTTC.

This clonotype has just a few counts. The chain recombines TRBV11-2 with TRBJ1-2; no clear D. Trimming pared 2 bases from V and 1 base from J, leaving 17 bases between. In germline, CDR1 is SGHAT, CDR2 FQNNGV. This CDR3 has 17 residues. CDR3 amino acids: CASSLNTHSEYNYGYTF. Here the CDR3 DNA reads TGTGCCAGCAGCTTAAATACCCACAGCGAGTATAACTATGGCTACACCTTC.

Concerning this clonotype: A junction end diverges from the germline sequence, so it may reflect a read error. This rearrangement joins TRBV6-5 to TRBJ1-1; D is unclear. This CDR3 is built from 14 residues. CDR1 is MNHEY and CDR2 is SVGAGI in the germline V gene. The CDR3 DNA follows: TGTGCCAGCAGGGTTTCTCATACCAACAGTGAAGCTTTCTTT. It yields the protein CASRVSHTNSEAFF.

The rearrangement joins TRBV6-1 to TRBJ2-4; D may be TRBD1 (5 bases). Judging by the DNA end, TRBJ2-7 fits better; the J call may be wrong. The V gene's germline CDR1 is MNHNS and CDR2 SASEGT. The CDR3 is 14 amino acids. The CDR3: CASSDQGFTYEQYF. The CDR3 DNA sequence: TGTGCCAGCAGTGATCAGGGCTTCACCTACGAGCAGTACTTC.

This sequence joins TRBV29-1 and TRBJ2-2; D ambiguous. CDR1 and CDR2 from the germline V gene are SQVTM and ANQGSEA. The CDR3 length is 10 residues. The ends were cut back, 6 bases at V and 8 bases at J, with 7 bases in the middle. CDR3 coding DNA: TGCAGCGTCCTAGAAGGGGAGCTGTTTTTT. Translated, it gives CSVLEGELFF.

This clonotype appeared a few times. The chain uses TRBV12-3 or TRBV12-4 and TRBJ2-5; tentatively, D is TRBD1 (6 bases). The CDR3 has 13 amino acids. Between the trimmed V and J ends, which lost 8 bases and 2 bases, there was a span of 12 bases. CDR3 bases: TGTGCCAGCGGACAGACAGAACAAGAGACCCAGTACTTC. Translated: CASGQTEQETQYF.

The chain has TRBV7-9 and TRBJ1-6, with no clear D. From germline, CDR1 is SEHNR and CDR2 FQNEAQ (reference sequence). The V and J ends lost 0 bases and 0 bases respectively, with 3 bases between them. The CDR3 is made up of 15 amino acids. The CDR3 sequence is CASSLASSYNSPLHF. The DNA for the CDR3 is TGTGCCAGCAGCTTAGCCAGCTCCTATAATTCACCCCTCCACTTT. Based on the CDR3 plus reference TRBV7-9 and TRBJ1-6, the full variable domain is DTGVSQNPRHKITKRGQNVTFRCDPISEHNRLYWYRQTLGQGPEFLTYFQNEAQLEKSRLLSDRFSAERPKGSFSTLEIQRTEQGDSAMYLCASSLASSYNSPLHFGNGTRLTVT.

The chain recombines TRBV6-5 with TRBJ1-2, with D tentatively TRBD1 (5 bases). V was shortened by 2 bases and J by 9 bases, with 16 bases between the two germline ends. CDR3 length: 14 amino acids. Germline loops: CDR1 MNHEY, CDR2 SVGAGI. DNA for the CDR3: TGTGCCAGCAGTTACAGGGGAACTTCTGGGAGCTACACCTTC. Protein: CASSYRGTSGSYTF.

V and J are TRBV21-1 and TRBJ2-7; TRBD1, the D gene given by the table, was not confirmed from the DNA. TRBV21-1 is classified as a pseudogene. The CDR3 extends over 14 amino acids. The CDR3 protein is CASSIGWGSYEQYF. The CDR3 DNA is TGTGCCAGCAGCATTGGATGGGGGTCCTACGAGCAGTACTTC.

This clonotype was picked up a small number of times. The chain uses TRBV2 and TRBJ2-7; 9 bases line up with TRBD1. Germline assignment: CDR1 SNHLY and CDR2 FYNNEI. This CDR3 region has 13 residues. Trimming removed 8 bases from V and 3 bases from J; junction bases left unmatched: 5. CDR3 protein: CASHEGQGYEQYF. The CDR3 region has the DNA TGTGCCAGCCACGAGGGACAGGGCTACGAGCAGTACTTC.

The gene calls are TRBV20-1 and TRBJ1-6; 11 nucleotides agree with TRBD1. From germline, CDR1 is DFQATT and CDR2 SNEGSKA (reference sequence). Trimming removed 4 bases from V and 7 bases from J; junction bases left unmatched: 3. This CDR3 spans 14 amino acids. The CDR3 DNA reads TGCAGTGCTACGGGGACAGGGGGAAATTCACCCCTCCACTTT. This encodes CSATGTGGNSPLHF.

This clonotype showed up just a few times. The chain recombines TRBV28 with TRBJ1-4; D possibly corresponds to TRBD1 (5 bases). There are 14 residues in the CDR3. V dropped 6 bases and J dropped 0 bases, with 8 bases sitting between them. Germline V CDR1 and CDR2: MDHEN, SYDVKM. Here the CDR3 DNA reads TGTGCCAGCAGAACGACAGCAACTAATGAAAAACTGTTTTTT. Translation gives CASRTTATNEKLFF.

V gene TRBV29-1 combines with J gene TRBJ2-3; D may be TRBD1 (5 bases). The CDR3 is 13 residues long. The germline V and J ends were trimmed by 4 bases and 2 bases, with 10 bases remaining between them. The germline V gene encodes CDR1 SQVTM and CDR2 ANQGSEA. The DNA of the CDR3 is TGCAGCGTTGTCAGGGATTACACAGATACGCAGTATTTT. Translating gives CSVVRDYTDTQYF.

The DNA for the CDR3 is TGCAGTGCTAGGACTTCGGACACGAGCAATCAGCCCCAGCATTTT. Protein sequence: CSARTSDTSNQPQHF. This chain uses TRBV20-1 with TRBJ1-5; the D gene is possibly TRBD1 (5 bases). There are 15 residues in the CDR3. CDR1 and CDR2 (germline): DFQATT, SNEGSKA (reference sequence). V was cut by 3 bases and J by 1 base, with 13 bases left in between.

For this clonotype: A read error may account for a junction end that differs from germline. V usage is TRBV19 and J usage is TRBJ2-3; D is possibly TRBD2 (5 bases). Germline CDR1 and CDR2: LNHDA and SQIVND (reference sequence). The CDR3 is 15 amino acids. Here the CDR3 reads CASSPSGPSTDTRYF. CDR3 bases: TGTGCCAGTAGTCCCAGCGGCCCTAGCACAGATACGCGGTATTTT.

V usage is TRBV27 and J usage is TRBJ2-3; D ambiguous. The CDR3 covers 14 residues. The germline V gene encodes CDR1 MNHEY and CDR2 SMNVEV (reference sequence). Deletions cut 7 bases from V and 5 bases from J, with 16 bases between. CDR3 coding DNA: TGTGCCAGCAAGGTGGAGCCGCCGGGAGATACGCAGTATTTT. The encoded protein is CASKVEPPGDTQYF.

The CDR3 DNA sequence: TGTGCCTGGAGTGTAAAGGGGAGGGACGAGCAGTACTTC. It specifies CAWSVKGRDEQYF. J is TRBJ2-7 and V is TRBV30; 7 nucleotides match TRBD2. The CDR3 is 13 residues long. Unmatched junction bases numbered 4, after V lost 0 bases and J lost 5 bases. The V gene's germline CDR1 is GTSNPN and CDR2 SVGIG (reference sequence). Full variable domain (missing parts from reference TRBV30 and TRBJ2-7): SQTIHQWPATLVQPVGSPLSLECTVEGTSNPNLYWYRQAAGRGLQLLFYSVGIGQISSEVPQNLSASRPQDRQFILSSKKLLLSDSGFYLCAWSVKGRDEQYFGPGTRLTVT.

This clonotype was counted a few times. The chain has TRBV7-3 and TRBJ2-3, with TRBD1 as a possible D gene (6 bases). V shed 5 bases and J shed 0 bases, with 12 bases lying between them. The CDR3 contains 15 residues. Germline V lookup: CDR1 SGHTA, CDR2 FQGTGA. The CDR3 loop is CASSADGQSTDTQYF. The CDR3 nucleotides are TGTGCCAGCAGCGCAGACGGACAGAGCACAGATACGCAGTATTTT. The whole variable domain, filled in from reference TRBV7-3 and TRBJ2-3, reads GAGVSQTPSNKVTEKGKYVELRCDPISGHTALYWYRQSLGQGPEFLIYFQGTGAADDSGLPNDRFFAVRPEGSVSTLKIQRTERGDSAVYLCASSADGQSTDTQYFGPGTRLTVL.

V usage is TRBV21-1 and J usage is TRBJ2-7; the D segment call TRBD1 is taken from the table without a DNA check. TRBV21-1 constitutes a pseudogene. This CDR3 is 15 amino acids long. The CDR3 DNA follows: TGTGCCAGCAGCAGAAAGTACAGGGGGCCCTACGAGCAGTACTTC. This sequence encodes CASSRKYRGPYEQYF.

This chain connects TRBV12-3 or TRBV12-4 to TRBJ2-3, with 9 bases lining up with TRBD2. V trimming: 5 bases; J trimming: 1 base; junction bases outside the gene matches: 7. This CDR3 has 16 amino acids. This CDR3 reads CASSELAGSGTDTQYF. The CDR3 DNA follows: TGTGCCAGCAGTGAGCTAGCGGGAAGCGGCACAGATACGCAGTATTTT.

This chain connects TRBV2 to TRBJ2-7; D is possibly TRBD1 (5 bases). This CDR3 contains 15 residues. V was cut by 1 base and J by 4 bases, with 14 bases left in between. Germline CDR1 is SNHLY and CDR2 is FYNNEI. This chain's CDR3 is CASSEGVRGEYEQYF. The DNA of the CDR3 is TGTGCCAGCAGTGAAGGGGTTAGGGGCGAGTACGAGCAGTACTTC.